This T cell receptor (beta chain) derives from a study of cytomegalovirus exposure and HLA in healthy donors. Whole-study context: Earlier work reported approximately 110 million unique TCR beta sequences from about 200 million T cells.

Per the germline V gene, CDR1 is SGHRS and CDR2 is YFSETQ. This CDR3 spans 14 amino acids. V was trimmed by 4 bases and J by 2 bases, leaving 11 bases between them. Both 60 Vbeta primers and 13 Jbeta primers went into the PCR. Assay: immunoSEQ multiplex PCR; the TCRdb copy retains only in-frame clones and omits some. The table lists 200,000 or so clones, 82% of them singletons, with roughly 0.098% in the top ten. The clonotype originates from a boy aged 2 to 10 in good health and CMV-seronegative. The chain employs TRBV5-1 and TRBJ2-3; TRBD2 is a possible D gene (6 bases). The sample taken for sequencing was PBMCs. The CDR3 DNA reads TGCGCCAGCAGCCTGCGACTAGACACAGATACGCAGTATTTT. Protein: CASSLRLDTDTQYF.